This T cell receptor beta chain comes out of a study of human T cells and chemical hapten exposure. For the study at large: From small differences in pooled library volume came most of the variation in per-sample TCR yields. Study findings and constraints: After DPC sensitization, TCRs above 1 in 1000 frequency showed no change.

This clonotype has more than one count but fewer than ten. Its specificity is not known. Researchers extracted total RNA from unfractionated whole blood. Germline loops: CDR1 LNHNV, CDR2 YYDKDF (reference sequence). V gave up 1 base and J gave up 2 bases, with 15 bases separating them. The CDR3 consists of 17 residues. During construction of the library, unique molecular identifiers were attached to individual cDNA molecules for quantitative, reproducible TCR counting. Original analysis: Per-sample TCR counts ranged from about 20,000 to 750,000, median 95,638. One entry per CDR3 protein, called by TCRdb with MiXCR from the reads. These V and J calls originate from TCRdb's pipeline instead of the authors' own analysis. The sample has 95,000 to 150,000 distinct CDR3 sequences; over 6.5% are singletons.

Specimen: whole blood. The chain recombines TRBV15 with TRBJ1-5, with D maybe TRBD1 (5 bases). The sequence came from a human donor in good health. Some clones in this sample may be carry-over from other donors' samples. In nucleotides, the CDR3 is TGTGCCACCAGCAGAGGAGGTCAGGGTGGGGGCAATCAGCCCCAGCATTTT. Its protein product is CATSRGGQGGGNQPQHF.